Given below is one T cell receptor beta chain in context. The sample comes from a study of blood T cell repertoires in COVID-19. In the study overall: Nucleic acid was either cDNA or gDNA, and it came from T cells, B-cell-depleted T cells, or PBMCs.

The V gene's germline CDR1 is LGHDT and CDR2 YNNKEL (reference sequence). With V trimmed by 6 bases and J by 5 bases, 10 bases remained unmatched. This CDR3 contains 15 residues. As handled by the study authors: Nucleated cell counts were estimated from reference gene primer amplification. The data were produced by immunoSEQ multiplex PCR, yet TCRdb's version contains in-frame clones alone and is incomplete. That table supplies the V and J calls and clone size; D and trimming were determined from the DNA. The repertoire holds roughly 280,000 clones, roughly nine tenths seen once, with 2% to 2.5% in the top ten.

Sequenced input: peripheral blood. The chain has TRBV3-1 (or the pseudogene TRBV3-2) and TRBJ2-1; 7 nucleotides align to TRBD1. This receptor was obtained from a woman in her fifties or sixties who had recovered from COVID-19. The CDR3, as DNA: TGTGCCAGCAGTCGGGACAGTCTATTCCACAATGAGCAGTTCTTC. Residues: CASSRDSLFHNEQFF.